These T cell receptor beta chains were read from a single sample in a study of regulatory T cells in long-lasting Graves disease. TCRdb reanalysed the multiplex PCR reads using MiXCR and keeps one entry per CDR3 protein. This table holds over 200,000 distinct CDR3 sequences, 15% to 20% found once. Sequencing was performed on peripheral blood mononuclear cells (PBMCs), taken at new diagnosis, from a patient treated with antithyroid drugs. These receptors were obtained from a female donor with Graves disease. CDR3s include the opening cysteine and the closing phenylalanine or tryptophan. Fields, in order: clone size, J gene, V gene, D gene, CDR3 protein, CDR3 DNA. D genes are given only for firm matches. A row's size may be missing; if present it is once, few, many or a size class.

size: many; J: TRBJ1-3; V: TRBV2; D: -; CDR3: CASSGQLSGNTIYF; DNA: TGTGCCAGCAGTGGCCAGCTCTCTGGAAACACCATATATTTT
size: -; J: TRBJ2-1; V: TRBV4-1; D: -; CDR3: CASSQVGGDGEQFF; DNA: TGCGCCAGCAGCCAAGTAGGAGGGGATGGTGAGCAGTTCTTC
size: -; J: TRBJ2-5; V: TRBV9; D: TRBD2; CDR3: CASSRAGTRVQETQYF; DNA: TGTGCCAGCAGCAGAGCCGGGACTAGAGTTCAAGAGACCCAGTACTTC
size: many; J: TRBJ2-2; V: TRBV9; D: -; CDR3: CASGLQGVGELFF; DNA: TGTGCCAGCGGTTTACAGGGCGTCGGGGAGCTGTTTTTT
size: many; J: TRBJ2-7; V: TRBV28; D: TRBD1; CDR3: CASSQAGTGGTYEQYF; DNA: TGTGCCAGCAGCCAAGCCGGGACAGGGGGGACCTACGAGCAGTACTTC
size: many; J: TRBJ1-2; V: TRBV29-1; D: -; CDR3: CSAREGGEGYTF; DNA: TGCAGCGCGCGGGAGGGAGGAGAAGGCTACACCTTC
size: few; J: TRBJ2-5; V: TRBV24-1; D: -; CDR3: CATGGSWGAGETQYF; DNA: TGTGCCACCGGAGGTTCATGGGGGGCGGGAGAGACCCAGTACTTC
size: many; J: TRBJ2-2; V: TRBV6-1; D: -; CDR3: CASKMGHYTGELFF; DNA: TGTGCCAGCAAAATGGGACATTACACCGGGGAGCTGTTTTTT
size: -; J: TRBJ1-1; V: TRBV5-5; D: -; CDR3: CASSSGVSVNTEAFF; DNA: TGTGCCAGCAGCTCCGGTGTGAGTGTGAACACTGAAGCTTTCTTT
size: -; J: TRBJ1-1; V: TRBV3-1; D: -; CDR3: CASSEGEGLVDPTGTEAFF; DNA: TGTGCCAGCAGTGAAGGTGAAGGGCTCGTTGATCCGACTGGCACTGAAGCTTTCTTT
size: many; J: TRBJ2-7; V: TRBV7-2; D: -; CDR3: CASGWGTPYF; DNA: TGTGCCAGCGGGTGGGGCACACCGTACTTC
size: many; J: TRBJ2-5; V: TRBV12-3/TRBV12-4; D: -; CDR3: CASSLELTQETQYF; DNA: TGTGCCAGCAGCCTGGAGTTGACACAAGAGACCCAGTACTTC
size: many; J: TRBJ2-3; V: TRBV12-3/TRBV12-4; D: TRBD1; CDR3: CASSPGQGGDTQYF; DNA: TGTGCCAGCAGCCCGGGACAGGGAGGAGATACGCAGTATTTT
size: many; J: TRBJ2-1; V: TRBV20-1; D: -; CDR3: CSARTSGEQFF; DNA: TGCAGTGCTAGAACCTCCGGTGAGCAGTTCTTC
size: many; J: TRBJ2-5; V: TRBV9; D: -; CDR3: CASSALIGTQETQYF; DNA: TGTGCCAGCAGCGCTTTAATCGGGACTCAAGAGACCCAGTACTTC
size: many; J: TRBJ2-3; V: TRBV12-3/TRBV12-4; D: -; CDR3: CASSLLGYSDTQYF; DNA: TGTGCCAGCAGTTTATTGGGCTATTCAGATACGCAGTATTTT
size: many; J: TRBJ2-1; V: TRBV2; D: -; CDR3: CASSSDRFHEQFF; DNA: TGTGCGTCTAGCAGTGACAGGTTCCATGAGCAGTTCTTC
size: many; J: TRBJ2-5; V: TRBV7-2; D: -; CDR3: CASSRFPRGAGETQYF; DNA: TGTGCCAGCAGCCGATTCCCCCGGGGGGCGGGGGAGACCCAGTACTTC
size: -; J: TRBJ2-2; V: TRBV18; D: -; CDR3: CASSQPSDGELFF; DNA: TGCGCCAGCAGCCAACCTAGCGACGGGGAGCTGTTTTTT
size: many; J: TRBJ1-5; V: TRBV6-1; D: -; CDR3: CAIKGVDWGQPQHF; DNA: TGTGCCATAAAGGGGGTTGATTGGGGTCAGCCCCAGCATTTT
size: many; J: TRBJ1-1; V: TRBV28; D: -; CDR3: CASSSQGRTEAFF; DNA: TGTGCCAGCAGTTCCCAGGGGCGCACTGAAGCTTTCTTT
size: many; J: TRBJ2-2; V: TRBV27; D: -; CDR3: CASSLRRITGELFF; DNA: TGTGCCAGCAGTTTAAGACGGATCACCGGGGAGCTGTTTTTT
size: many; J: TRBJ2-1; V: TRBV9; D: -; CDR3: CASSDIGEYNEQFF; DNA: TGTGCCAGCAGCGACATAGGGGAGTACAATGAGCAGTTCTTC
size: -; J: TRBJ2-1; V: TRBV7-3; D: -; CDR3: CASSPEPTYNEQFF; DNA: TGTGCCAGCAGCCCCGAGCCGACCTACAATGAGCAGTTCTTC
size: many; J: TRBJ1-2; V: TRBV29-1; D: -; CDR3: CSVIHPQSYGYTF; DNA: TGCAGCGTTATACACCCTCAATCCTATGGCTACACCTTC
size: many; J: TRBJ2-1; V: TRBV15; D: TRBD2; CDR3: CATSRDRGAGHTHEQFF; DNA: TGTGCCACCAGCAGAGACCGGGGAGCGGGGCATACACATGAGCAGTTCTTC
size: many; J: TRBJ2-3; V: TRBV15; D: TRBD2; CDR3: CATSRDRNGRGQDTQYF; DNA: TGTGCCACCAGCAGAGATCGGAATGGGAGGGGCCAAGATACGCAGTATTTT
size: many; J: TRBJ2-2; V: TRBV7-3; D: TRBD2; CDR3: CASSLTLAGAAGELFF; DNA: TGTGCCAGCAGCTTAACCCTGGCGGGAGCGGCCGGGGAGCTGTTTTTT
size: many; J: TRBJ2-2; V: TRBV30; D: TRBD1; CDR3: CAWSEGAIAGELFF; DNA: TGTGCCTGGAGTGAGGGGGCGATCGCCGGGGAGCTGTTTTTT
size: -; J: TRBJ2-6; V: TRBV27; D: -; CDR3: CASSPVLSGANVLTF; DNA: TGTGCCAGCAGCCCCGTTCTCTCTGGGGCCAACGTCCTGACTTTC
size: many; J: TRBJ2-1; V: TRBV7-3; D: -; CDR3: CASSPSSVGSEQFF; DNA: TGTGCCAGCAGCCCCAGCAGCGTGGGAAGTGAGCAGTTCTTC
size: many; J: TRBJ1-3; V: TRBV28; D: -; CDR3: CASSRPQGYASGNTIYF; DNA: TGTGCCAGCAGTAGACCACAGGGTTACGCCTCTGGAAACACCATATATTTT
size: -; J: TRBJ2-5; V: TRBV29-1; D: TRBD1; CDR3: CSVDEGAQETQYF; DNA: TGCAGCGTTGATGAGGGGGCCCAAGAGACCCAGTACTTC
size: -; J: TRBJ1-1; V: TRBV30; D: -; CDR3: CAWSVYTPGSEAFF; DNA: TGTGCCTGGAGTGTATACACACCGGGGAGTGAAGCTTTCTTT
size: many; J: TRBJ1-2; V: TRBV2; D: TRBD1; CDR3: CASSTGGAPAGYTF; DNA: TGTGCCAGCAGTACAGGGGGTGCACCTGCAGGCTACACCTTC
size: many; J: TRBJ1-1; V: TRBV11-3; D: -; CDR3: CASSERDTMNTEAFF; DNA: TGTGCCAGCAGCGAAAGGGACACTATGAACACTGAAGCTTTCTTT
size: many; J: TRBJ2-7; V: TRBV7-8; D: TRBD2; CDR3: CASSLSGRVEQYF; DNA: TGTGCCAGCAGCCTTAGCGGGAGGGTCGAGCAGTACTTC
size: many; J: TRBJ1-4; V: TRBV20-1; D: TRBD1; CDR3: CSAITGVAAEKLFF; DNA: TGCAGTGCTATCACAGGGGTGGCGGCCGAAAAACTGTTTTTT
size: many; J: TRBJ1-3; V: TRBV7-2; D: -; CDR3: CASSLIIWGDTIYF; DNA: TGTGCCAGCAGCTTAATTATATGGGGCGACACCATATATTTT
size: many; J: TRBJ2-4; V: TRBV2; D: -; CDR3: CASSDLIQYF; DNA: TGTGCCAGCAGTGATTTGATTCAGTACTTC
size: many; J: TRBJ2-1; V: TRBV11-2; D: TRBD2; CDR3: CASSFRREGNEQFF; DNA: TGTGCCAGCAGCTTCAGGCGGGAGGGAAATGAGCAGTTCTTC
size: many; J: TRBJ1-4; V: TRBV2; D: -; CDR3: CASSDSNEKLFF; DNA: TGTGCCAGCAGTGACAGTAATGAAAAACTGTTTTTT
size: many; J: TRBJ2-7; V: TRBV18; D: TRBD1; CDR3: CASSPPIGQGAYEQYF; DNA: TGTGCCAGCTCACCACCGATAGGACAGGGGGCCTACGAGCAGTACTTC
size: many; J: TRBJ2-1; V: TRBV7-3; D: -; CDR3: CASSFREGGRNEQFF; DNA: TGTGCCAGCAGCTTTAGGGAGGGGGGTCGCAATGAGCAGTTCTTC
size: many; J: TRBJ2-6; V: TRBV6-1; D: -; CDR3: CASSDGGSGANVLTF; DNA: TGTGCCAGCAGTGACGGGGGCTCTGGGGCCAACGTCCTGACTTTC
size: many; J: TRBJ2-5; V: TRBV7-2; D: -; CDR3: CASSLGQRGETQYF; DNA: TGTGCCAGCAGCTTAGGTCAGAGGGGGGAGACCCAGTACTTC
size: many; J: TRBJ1-1; V: TRBV27; D: TRBD1; CDR3: CASSFSGTGGTEAFF; DNA: TGTGCCAGCAGTTTCTCTGGGACAGGGGGGACTGAAGCTTTCTTT
size: -; J: TRBJ2-3; V: TRBV2; D: -; CDR3: CASSLSPVYSQYF; DNA: TGTGCCAGCAGTTTATCCCCCGTCTATTCGCAGTATTTT
size: many; J: TRBJ2-5; V: TRBV30; D: TRBD2; CDR3: CAWSASGRSKGTQYF; DNA: TGTGCCTGGAGTGCCAGCGGGAGGTCCAAGGGGACCCAGTACTTC
size: -; J: TRBJ1-2; V: TRBV7-3; D: -; CDR3: CASSSTGYESYAF; DNA: TGTGCCAGCAGCTCTACAGGGTATGAAAGCTACGCCTTC
size: many; J: TRBJ2-5; V: TRBV7-2; D: TRBD2; CDR3: CASSLGAGDRETQYF; DNA: TGTGCCAGCAGCTTAGGAGCGGGAGATAGGGAGACCCAGTACTTC
size: -; J: TRBJ2-1; V: TRBV19; D: -; CDR3: CASSTQGPYNEQFF; DNA: TGTGCCAGTAGTACCCAGGGGCCTTACAATGAGCAGTTCTTC
size: -; J: TRBJ2-1; V: TRBV2; D: -; CDR3: CASSDGGLVYNEQFF; DNA: TGTGCCAGCAGTGACGGTGGGCTAGTCTACAATGAGCAGTTCTTC
size: many; J: TRBJ2-1; V: TRBV6-2/TRBV6-3; D: -; CDR3: CASQRWGAGLTEEYNEQFF; DNA: TGTGCCAGCCAGAGGTGGGGAGCGGGCCTGACGGAGGAGTACAATGAGCAGTTCTTC
size: many; J: TRBJ2-7; V: TRBV6-1; D: -; CDR3: CASREDPYEQYF; DNA: TGTGCCAGCCGAGAGGACCCCTACGAGCAGTACTTC
size: many; J: TRBJ2-7; V: TRBV4-3; D: -; CDR3: CASSLQGHSYEQYF; DNA: TGCGCCAGCAGCCTTCAGGGGCACTCCTACGAGCAGTACTTC
size: many; J: TRBJ2-1; V: TRBV24-1; D: TRBD2; CDR3: CATGLAGGNEQFF; DNA: TGTGCCACGGGACTAGCGGGAGGAAATGAGCAGTTCTTC
size: many; J: TRBJ2-7; V: TRBV27; D: -; CDR3: CASSLTQNSYEQYF; DNA: TGTGCCAGCAGTTTAACCCAGAACTCCTACGAGCAGTACTTC
size: few; J: TRBJ2-7; V: TRBV5-4; D: -; CDR3: CASSAWEAYEQYF; DNA: TGTGCCAGCAGCGCCTGGGAAGCCTACGAGCAGTACTTC